This T cell receptor (beta chain) was profiled in a study of T cell responses to AZD1222 COVID-19 vaccine. Libraries were prepared by immunoSEQ multiplex PCR; TCRdb keeps only in-frame clonotypes and omits some of them. The sample consists of 75,000 to 90,000 clones, more than 90% of them appearing once. Per germline, CDR1 LNHDA and CDR2 SQIVND (reference sequence). The V end was cut by 2 bases, the J end by 4 bases, with 5 bases between. CDR3 length equals 13 residues. The specimen comprised peripheral blood, sampled on day 0 of AZD1222 vaccination. This rearrangement joins TRBV19 to TRBJ2-2; D not certain. The sequence was obtained from an adult in good health. For the CDR3, the DNA is TGTGCCAGTAGTATATCGGGCACCGGGGAGCTGTTTTTT. Protein sequence: CASSISGTGELFF.